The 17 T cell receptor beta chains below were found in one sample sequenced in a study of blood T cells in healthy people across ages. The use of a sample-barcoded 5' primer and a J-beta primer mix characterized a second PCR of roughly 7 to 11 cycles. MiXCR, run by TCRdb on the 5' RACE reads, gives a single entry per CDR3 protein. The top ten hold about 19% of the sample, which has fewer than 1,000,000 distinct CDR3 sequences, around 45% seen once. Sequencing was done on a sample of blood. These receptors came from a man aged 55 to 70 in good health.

CDR3 DNA: TGTGCCAGCAGTTTATCGAGGGTTGAGACCCAGTACTTC. This codes for CASSLSRVETQYF. V and J are TRBV27 and TRBJ2-5, with D possibly matching TRBD2 (5 bases). The V gene's germline CDR1 is MNHEY and CDR2 SMNVEV (reference sequence). This CDR3 comprises 13 residues. Trimming took off 0 bases at V and 5 bases at J, with 7 bases between the two ends.

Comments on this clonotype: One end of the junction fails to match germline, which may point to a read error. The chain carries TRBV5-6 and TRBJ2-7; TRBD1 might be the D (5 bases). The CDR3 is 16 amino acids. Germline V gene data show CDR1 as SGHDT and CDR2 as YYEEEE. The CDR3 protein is CASSLGGQGNSYEQYF. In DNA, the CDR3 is TGTGCCAGCAGCTTGGGAGGTCAGGGTAACTCCTATGAGCAGTACTTC. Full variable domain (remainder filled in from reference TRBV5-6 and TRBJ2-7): DAGVTQSPTHLIKTRGQQVTLRCSPKSGHDTVSWYQQALGQGPQFIFQYYEEEERQRGNFPDRFSGHQFPNYSSELNVNALLLGDSALYLCASSLGGQGNSYEQYFGPGTRLTVT.

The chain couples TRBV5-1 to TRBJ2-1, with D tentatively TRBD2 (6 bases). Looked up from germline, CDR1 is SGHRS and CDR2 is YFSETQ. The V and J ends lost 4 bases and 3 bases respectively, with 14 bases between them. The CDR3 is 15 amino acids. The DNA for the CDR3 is TGCGCCAGCAGCCTGGGGGGTAGCGGCTACAATGAGCAGTTCTTC. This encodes CASSLGGSGYNEQFF. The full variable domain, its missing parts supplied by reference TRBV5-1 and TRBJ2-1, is KAGVTQTPRYLIKTRGQQVTLSCSPISGHRSVSWYQQTPGQGLQFLFEYFSETQRNKGNFPGRFSGRQFSNSRSEMNVSTLELGDSALYLCASSLGGSGYNEQFFGPGTRLTVL.

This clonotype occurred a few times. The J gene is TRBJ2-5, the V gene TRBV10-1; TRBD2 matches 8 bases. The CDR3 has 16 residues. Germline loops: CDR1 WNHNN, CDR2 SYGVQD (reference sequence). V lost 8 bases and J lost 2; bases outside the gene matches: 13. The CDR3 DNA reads TGCGCCAGCTCGGGGTCCGGTAGCGGGACTCAAGAGACCCAGTACTTC. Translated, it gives CASSGSGSGTQETQYF.

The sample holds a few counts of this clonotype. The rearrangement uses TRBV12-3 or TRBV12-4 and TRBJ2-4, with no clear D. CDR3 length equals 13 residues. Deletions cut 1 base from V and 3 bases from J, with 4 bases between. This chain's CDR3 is CASSLVGKNIQYF. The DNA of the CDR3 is TGTGCCAGCAGTTTAGTAGGCAAAAACATTCAGTACTTC.

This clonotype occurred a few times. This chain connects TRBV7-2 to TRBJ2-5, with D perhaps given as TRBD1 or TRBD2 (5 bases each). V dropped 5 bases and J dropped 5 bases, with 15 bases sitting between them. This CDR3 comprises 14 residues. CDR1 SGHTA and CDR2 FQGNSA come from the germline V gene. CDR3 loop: CASSRDGGVETQYF. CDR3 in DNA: TGTGCCAGCAGCAGGGACGGCGGAGTTGAGACCCAGTACTTC.

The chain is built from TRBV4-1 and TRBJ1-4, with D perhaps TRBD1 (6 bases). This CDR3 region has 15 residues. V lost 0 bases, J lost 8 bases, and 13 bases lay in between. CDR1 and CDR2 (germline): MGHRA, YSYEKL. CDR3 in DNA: TGCGCCAGCAGCCAAGATGGGGCAGGGGAAGAAAAACTGTTTTTT. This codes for CASSQDGAGEEKLFF.

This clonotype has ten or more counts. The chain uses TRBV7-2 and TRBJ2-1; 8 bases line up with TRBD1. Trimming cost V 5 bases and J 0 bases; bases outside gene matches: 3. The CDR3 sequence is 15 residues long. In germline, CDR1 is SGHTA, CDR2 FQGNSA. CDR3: CASSPDRASYNEQFF. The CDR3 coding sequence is TGTGCCAGCAGCCCGGACAGGGCCTCCTACAATGAGCAGTTCTTC.

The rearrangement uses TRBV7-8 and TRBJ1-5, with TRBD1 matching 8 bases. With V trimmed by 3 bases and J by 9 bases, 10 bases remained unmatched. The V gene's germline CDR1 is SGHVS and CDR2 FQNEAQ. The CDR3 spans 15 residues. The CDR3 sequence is CASSFDRGGIGPQHF. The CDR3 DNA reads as TGTGCCAGCAGCTTCGACAGGGGAGGGATAGGGCCCCAGCATTTT.

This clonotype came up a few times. The CDR3 coding sequence is TGTGCCAGCAGCCAAGGTGAAGGGAGTTCACCCCTCCACTTT. It yields the protein CASSQGEGSSPLHF. The chain links TRBV3-1 to TRBJ1-6; D is unclear. Germline V CDR1 and CDR2: LGHDT, YNNKEL (reference sequence). Trimming cost V 1 base and J 9 bases, with 10 bases left between them. The CDR3 extends over 14 amino acids.

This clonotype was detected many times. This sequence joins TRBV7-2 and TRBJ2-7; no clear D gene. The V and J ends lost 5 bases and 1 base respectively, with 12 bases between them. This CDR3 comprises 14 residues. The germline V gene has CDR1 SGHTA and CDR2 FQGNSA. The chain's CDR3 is CASSQRRGSYEQYF. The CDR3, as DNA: TGTGCCAGCAGCCAACGGCGCGGATCCTACGAGCAGTACTTC.

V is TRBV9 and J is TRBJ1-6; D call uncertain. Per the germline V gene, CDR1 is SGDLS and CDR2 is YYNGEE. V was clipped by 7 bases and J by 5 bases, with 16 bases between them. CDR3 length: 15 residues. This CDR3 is CASSPYGGDNSPLHF. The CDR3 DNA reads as TGTGCCAGCTCCCCCTATGGTGGAGATAATTCACCCCTCCACTTT.

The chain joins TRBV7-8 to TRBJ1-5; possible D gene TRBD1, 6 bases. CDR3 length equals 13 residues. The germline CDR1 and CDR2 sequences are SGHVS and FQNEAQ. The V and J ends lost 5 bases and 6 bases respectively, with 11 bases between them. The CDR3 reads CASSGGAGQPQHF. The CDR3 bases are TGTGCCAGCAGCGGGGGGGCCGGTCAGCCCCAGCATTTT. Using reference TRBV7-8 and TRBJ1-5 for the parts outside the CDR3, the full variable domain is GAGVSQSPRYKVAKRGQDVALRCDPISGHVSLFWYQQALGQGPEFLTYFQNEAQLDKSGLPSDRFFAERPEGSVSTLKIQRTQQEDSAVYLCASSGGAGQPQHFGDGTRLSIL.

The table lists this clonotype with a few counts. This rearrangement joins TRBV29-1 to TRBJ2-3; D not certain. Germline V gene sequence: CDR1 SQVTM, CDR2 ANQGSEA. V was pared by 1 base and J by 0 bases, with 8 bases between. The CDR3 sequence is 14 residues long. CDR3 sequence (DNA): TGCAGCGTTGAAGGGTCCCTTAGCACAGATACGCAGTATTTT. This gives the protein CSVEGSLSTDTQYF.

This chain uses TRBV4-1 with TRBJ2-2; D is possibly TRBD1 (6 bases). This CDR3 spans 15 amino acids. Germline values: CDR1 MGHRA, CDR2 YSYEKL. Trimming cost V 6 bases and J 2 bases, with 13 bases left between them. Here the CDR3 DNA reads TGCGCCAGCAGTCAAACAGGGTCTAACACCGGGGAGCTGTTTTTT. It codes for CASSQTGSNTGELFF.

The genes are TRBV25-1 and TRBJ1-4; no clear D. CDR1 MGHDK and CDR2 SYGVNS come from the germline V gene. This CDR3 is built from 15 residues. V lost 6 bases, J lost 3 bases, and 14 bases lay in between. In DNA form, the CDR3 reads TGTGCCAGCAGCCGCGGGAGGGAGCCTAATGAAAAACTGTTTTTT. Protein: CASSRGREPNEKLFF.

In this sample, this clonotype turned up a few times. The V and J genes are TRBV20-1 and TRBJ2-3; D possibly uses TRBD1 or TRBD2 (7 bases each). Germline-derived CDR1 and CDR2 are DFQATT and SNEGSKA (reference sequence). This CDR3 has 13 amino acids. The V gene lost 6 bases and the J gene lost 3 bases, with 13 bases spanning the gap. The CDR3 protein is CSASGGETDTQYF. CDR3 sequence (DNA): TGCAGTGCCTCAGGGGGGGAAACAGATACGCAGTATTTT.